This T cell receptor (beta chain) is drawn from a study of T cell responses to AZD1222 COVID-19 vaccine. Repertoires were generated with immunoSEQ multiplex PCR, while TCRdb's copy carries only in-frame clones and drops some. The repertoire holds over 70,000 clones, with roughly 86% as singletons. Study-wide results and limits: The repertoires were collected only after the peak T cell response.

The CDR3 is 13 amino acids. Per germline, CDR1 MNHEY and CDR2 SVGAGI. Trimming removed 4 bases at V and 3 bases at J, with 9 bases between. Regarding this clone: Its antigen is as yet unknown.

The V call is TRBV6-5, the J call TRBJ1-2, with no clear D. The TCR sequence derives from an adult in good health. The material sequenced was peripheral blood, taken on day 0 of AZD1222 vaccination. The CDR3 reads CASSSLRDYGYTF. Written as DNA, the CDR3 is TGTGCCAGCAGTTCGCTCCGGGACTATGGCTACACCTTC.